This is a list of T cell receptor beta chains from one sample in a study of Tregs in tolerant kidney transplant recipients. This table comes from immunoSEQ multiplex PCR, and its TCRdb copy is limited to in-frame clones, with some not included. Of some 57,000 clones in the sample, approximately 91% were seen once. The starting material was CD8+ T cells from blood (PBMCs), obtained 24 months after the transplant. The receptors originated from a human patient who received a combined kidney and bone marrow transplant. The graft donor may have given rise to some T cells. The CDR3 runs from the conserved cysteine through the conserved F or W.

>TRBJ2-7|TRBV7-2|15
CASSLGQGRRYEQYF
>TRBJ1-4|TRBV30|13
CAWSVSGDEKLFF
>TRBJ2-1|TRBV19|15
CASSIWHSGRNEQFF
>TRBJ2-1|TRBV7-9|15
CASSSDSYPYNEQFF
>TRBJ2-7|TRBV28|12
CASSLWAAEQYF
>TRBJ2-2|TRBV9|13
CASSVEGFGGMFF
>TRBJ1-2|TRBV19|14
CASSISMGQPTGDF
>TRBJ1-5|TRBV7-2|14
CASSLTRGNQPQHF
>TRBJ1-3|TRBV7-6|20
CASSLYPRQAKPYSGNTIYF
>TRBJ2-2|TRBV11-2|13
CASSEGGGRELFF
>TRBJ2-1|TRBV30|14
CAWSRVSSYNEQFF
>TRBJ2-7|TRBV28|16
CASSFPTDGTYYEQYF
>TRBJ2-5|TRBV4-3|18
CASSQTHGDRGYEETQYF
>TRBJ2-7|TRBV27|15
CASRLSGRALYEQYF
>TRBJ1-3|TRBV25-1|13
CASSNFPGNTIYF
>-|TRBV27|15
CASSPGGSFTYEQYF
>TRBJ2-5|TRBV7-9|13
CASSLWPEETQYF
>TRBJ2-1|TRBV25-1|12
CASGPGLAEQFF
>TRBJ2-1|TRBV7-3|14
CASSELAGDNEQFF